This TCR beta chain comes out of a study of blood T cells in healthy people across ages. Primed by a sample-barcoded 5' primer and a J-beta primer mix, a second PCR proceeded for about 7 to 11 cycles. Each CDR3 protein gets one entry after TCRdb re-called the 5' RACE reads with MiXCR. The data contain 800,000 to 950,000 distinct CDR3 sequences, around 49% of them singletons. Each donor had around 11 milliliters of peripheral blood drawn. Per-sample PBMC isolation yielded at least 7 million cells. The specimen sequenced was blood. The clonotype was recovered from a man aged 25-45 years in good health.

CDR3 DNA: TGCAGTGCTAGCCCATCCGACAGGGGGCTGTTGAGTGAGCAGTACTTC. Translation gives CSASPSDRGLLSEQYF. The V call is TRBV20-1, the J call TRBJ2-5; 10 bases are shared with TRBD1. Germline loops: CDR1 DFQATT, CDR2 SNEGSKA (reference sequence). The CDR3 contains 16 residues. V was clipped by 3 bases and J by 11 bases; unmatched bases: 18.